A selection of T cell receptor beta chains follows, all from one sample in a study of T cell repertoires in cytomegalovirus infection. TCRdb reanalysed the reads using MiXCR and keeps one entry per CDR3 protein. The data contain 200,000 to 300,000 distinct CDR3 sequences, roughly 6.5% of them singletons. The material sequenced was PBMCs. These receptors came from a human donor in good health (CMV status not recorded). Some clones in this sample may be carry-over from other donors' samples. Each CDR3 is given without its conserved first and last residue. For some rows the clone size is stated as once, few or many, or as a class when expanded; others skip it.

J: TRBJ2-5; V: TRBV7-2; size: many; CDR3: ASTFGQGAGETQY
J: TRBJ2-1; V: TRBV5-4; size: many; CDR3: ASSDRDRGHGTSYNEQF
J: TRBJ2-5; V: TRBV20-1; size: many; CDR3: SGDREETQY
J: TRBJ1-1; V: TRBV29-1; size: NA; CDR3: SVARGMNTEAF
J: TRBJ2-7; V: TRBV20-1; size: NA; CDR3: SARTTGQGFSYEQY
J: TRBJ1-2; V: TRBV7-2; size: many; CDR3: ASSLLVGASPNYGYT
J: TRBJ1-2; V: TRBV7-2; size: many; CDR3: ASSLDQYYGYT
J: TRBJ1-2; V: TRBV10-3; size: many; CDR3: AITPSDTGTQEKWNYGYT
J: TRBJ1-5; V: TRBV3-1; size: NA; CDR3: ASSPVSFGPQH
J: TRBJ2-1; V: TRBV12-3/TRBV12-4; size: many; CDR3: ASRAGTGTYNEQF
J: TRBJ2-2; V: TRBV6-4; size: many; CDR3: ASSDVGGTGELF
J: TRBJ1-6; V: TRBV7-2; size: many; CDR3: ASSLDGFYNSPLH
J: TRBJ2-4; V: TRBV7-2; size: many; CDR3: ASSLGSASGGSYIQY
J: TRBJ1-2; V: TRBV9; size: many; CDR3: ASSVATGPSYGYT
J: TRBJ2-7; V: TRBV29-1; size: many; CDR3: SVEDRAYEQY
J: TRBJ1-1; V: TRBV15; size: NA; CDR3: ATSRDRAEAF
J: TRBJ1-1; V: TRBV6-5; size: few; CDR3: ASSYWGRGGTEAF
J: TRBJ2-7; V: TRBV29-1; size: many; CDR3: SVDAGRTEQY
J: TRBJ2-7; V: TRBV25-1; size: many; CDR3: ASSARHANSYEQY
J: TRBJ2-5; V: TRBV20-1; size: many; CDR3: SASRQRQETQY
J: TRBJ1-5; V: TRBV12-3/TRBV12-4; size: many; CDR3: ASSLANMRGQPQH
J: TRBJ2-1; V: TRBV20-1; size: few; CDR3: SARDDRAREQF
J: TRBJ2-7; V: TRBV29-1; size: many; CDR3: SVGDRGYEQY
J: TRBJ2-7; V: TRBV4-1; size: many; CDR3: ASSQGPSYEQY
J: TRBJ2-7; V: TRBV28; size: many; CDR3: ASSWGEGPYEQY
J: TRBJ2-6; V: TRBV7-9; size: many; CDR3: ASSEGTGISGANVLT
J: TRBJ1-6; V: TRBV28; size: few; CDR3: ASSVTGERKSPLH
J: TRBJ2-5; V: TRBV6-2/TRBV6-3; size: many; CDR3: ASSRDYRIVQETQY
J: TRBJ1-5; V: TRBV7-2; size: many; CDR3: ASSLAAESNQPQH
J: TRBJ1-2; V: TRBV20-1; size: many; CDR3: SAPVRLVRAGYGYT
J: TRBJ2-7; V: TRBV6-6; size: many; CDR3: ASRFSSELSYEQY
J: TRBJ2-1; V: TRBV20-1; size: many; CDR3: SARVWDPLNEQF
J: TRBJ2-5; V: TRBV6-1; size: many; CDR3: ASTAQGAGETQY
J: TRBJ1-1; V: TRBV7-2; size: many; CDR3: ASSFPNYPEAF
J: TRBJ2-1; V: TRBV20-1; size: many; CDR3: SARGGKEGGAFSSEQF
J: TRBJ2-1; V: TRBV7-9; size: many; CDR3: ASSLTGRDNEQF
J: TRBJ1-5; V: TRBV7-2; size: many; CDR3: ASSLQNQPQH
J: TRBJ2-7; V: TRBV12-3/TRBV12-4; size: many; CDR3: ASSSTWARSEQY
J: TRBJ1-5; V: TRBV2; size: NA; CDR3: ASRGGIYQPQH
J: TRBJ2-3; V: TRBV5-1; size: many; CDR3: ASSAGQGGFHSTDTQY
J: TRBJ1-1; V: TRBV28; size: NA; CDR3: ASSSPGQGMNTEAF
J: TRBJ2-2; V: TRBV6-2/TRBV6-3; size: many; CDR3: ASSCYYGQGCTGELF
J: TRBJ1-5; V: TRBV28; size: NA; CDR3: ASSPPQGLYGPQH
J: TRBJ2-7; V: TRBV7-2; size: many; CDR3: ASSQGRTEQY
J: TRBJ1-1; V: TRBV28; size: many; CDR3: ASSDKNTEAF
J: TRBJ2-2; V: TRBV2; size: many; CDR3: ATSRETGELF
J: TRBJ2-7; V: TRBV5-6; size: many; CDR3: ASSLMGQTYEQY
J: TRBJ1-4; V: TRBV28; size: many; CDR3: ASSGGIRGEKLF
J: TRBJ2-7; V: TRBV29-1; size: many; CDR3: SVKGGGEGVYEQY
J: TRBJ2-7; V: TRBV6-2/TRBV6-3; size: many; CDR3: ASRTPGQKIRLEQY